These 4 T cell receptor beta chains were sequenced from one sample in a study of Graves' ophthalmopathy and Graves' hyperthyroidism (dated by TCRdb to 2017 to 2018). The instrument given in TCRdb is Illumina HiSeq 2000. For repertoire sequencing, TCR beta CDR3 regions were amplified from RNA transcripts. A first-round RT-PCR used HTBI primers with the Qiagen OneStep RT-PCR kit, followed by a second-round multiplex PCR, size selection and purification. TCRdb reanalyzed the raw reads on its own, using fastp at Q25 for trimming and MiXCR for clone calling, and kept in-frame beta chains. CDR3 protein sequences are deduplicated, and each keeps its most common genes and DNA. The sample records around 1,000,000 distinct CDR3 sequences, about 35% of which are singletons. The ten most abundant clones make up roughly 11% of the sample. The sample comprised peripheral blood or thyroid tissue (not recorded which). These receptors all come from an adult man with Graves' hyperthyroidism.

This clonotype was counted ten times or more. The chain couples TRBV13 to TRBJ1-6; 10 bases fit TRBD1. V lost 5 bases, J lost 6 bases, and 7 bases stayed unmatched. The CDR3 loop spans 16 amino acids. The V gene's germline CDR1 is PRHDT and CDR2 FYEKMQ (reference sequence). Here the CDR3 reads CASSPQGQGSNSPLHF. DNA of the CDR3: TGTGCCAGCAGCCCGCAGGGACAGGGGAGTAATTCACCCCTCCACTTT.

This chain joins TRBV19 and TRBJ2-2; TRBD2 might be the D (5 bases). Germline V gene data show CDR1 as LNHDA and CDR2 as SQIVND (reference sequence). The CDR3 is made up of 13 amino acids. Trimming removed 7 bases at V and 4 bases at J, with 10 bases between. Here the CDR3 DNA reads TGTGCCAGTACACTAGGCTCCACCGGGGAGCTGTTTTTT. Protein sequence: CASTLGSTGELFF.

The CDR3 region has the DNA TGTGCCATCAGTGGAATAGCCACCAGGGGGGGAGGGGCCAACGTCCTGACTTTC. Translated: CAISGIATRGGGANVLTF. This chain connects TRBV10-3 to TRBJ2-6, with D perhaps matching TRBD1 or TRBD2 (7 bases each). This CDR3 comprises 18 residues. In germline, CDR1 is ENHRY, CDR2 SYGVKD. Trimming took off 4 bases at V and 4 bases at J, with 20 bases between the two ends.

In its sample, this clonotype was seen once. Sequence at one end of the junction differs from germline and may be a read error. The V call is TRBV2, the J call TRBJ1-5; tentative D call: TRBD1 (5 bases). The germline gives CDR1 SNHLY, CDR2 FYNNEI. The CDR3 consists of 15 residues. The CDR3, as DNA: TGTGGCAGCAGGGAAATAAGACTCAGCAATCAGCCCCAGCATTTT. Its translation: CGSREIRLSNQPQHF.